Ten or more counts support the clone carrying this T cell receptor beta chain. Its antigen remains unidentified. The TCR beta CDR3 regions underwent amplification using RNA transcripts as the source. During a first-round RT-PCR of the TCR CDR3, the HTBI primer set was used. TCRdb reanalysed the multiplex PCR reads using MiXCR and keeps one entry per CDR3 protein. The table has around 340,000 distinct CDR3 sequences, roughly 17% seen once. The data stem from a study of T cells in Graves' hyperthyroidism and ophthalmopathy. Notes on the study in general: Ophthalmopathy prediction by the model preceded onset by a median approximately 6.9 months. Most expanded thyroid clonotypes above 0.001 also appeared in blood.

Patients were aged 18 to 65, had disease duration under 2 months, and had newly diagnosed hyperthyroidism. Investigators excluded patients with uncontrolled infection, other autoimmune disease, pregnancy or lactation. The CDR3 sequence is 16 residues long. Trimming took 1 base from V and 7 from J, leaving 19 bases between them. The germline CDR1 and CDR2 sequences are SGHAT and FQDESV (reference sequence). The chain combines TRBV11-1 with TRBJ1-1, with D uncertain. The clonotype was recovered from a man younger than 45 with Graves' hyperthyroidism. Sequenced input: blood. This CDR3 reads CASSLVRATENSEAFF. DNA of the CDR3: TGTGCCAGCAGCTTAGTTCGGGCTACAGAGAATAGTGAAGCTTTCTTT.